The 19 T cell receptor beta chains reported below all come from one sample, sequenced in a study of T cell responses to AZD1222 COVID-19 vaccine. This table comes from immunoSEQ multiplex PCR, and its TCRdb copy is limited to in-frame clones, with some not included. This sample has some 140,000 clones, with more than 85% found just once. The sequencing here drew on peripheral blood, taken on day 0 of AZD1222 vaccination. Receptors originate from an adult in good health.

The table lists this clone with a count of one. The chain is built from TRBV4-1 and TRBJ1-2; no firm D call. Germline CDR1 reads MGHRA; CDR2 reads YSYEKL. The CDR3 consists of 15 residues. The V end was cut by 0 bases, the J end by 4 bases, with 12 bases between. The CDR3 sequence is CASSQDRGNAYGYTF. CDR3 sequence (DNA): TGCGCCAGCAGCCAAGATAGAGGAAACGCCTATGGCTACACCTTC.

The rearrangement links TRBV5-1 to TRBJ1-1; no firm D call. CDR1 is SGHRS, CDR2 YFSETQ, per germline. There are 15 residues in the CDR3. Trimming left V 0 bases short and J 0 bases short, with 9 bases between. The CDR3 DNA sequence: TGCGCCAGCAGCTTGGAGTTAGGTCTGAACACTGAAGCTTTCTTT. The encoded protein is CASSLELGLNTEAFF.

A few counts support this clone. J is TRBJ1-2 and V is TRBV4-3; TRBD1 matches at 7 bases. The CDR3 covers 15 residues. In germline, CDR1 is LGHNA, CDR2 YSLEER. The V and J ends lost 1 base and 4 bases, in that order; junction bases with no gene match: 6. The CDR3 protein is CASSQGTGEGYGYTF. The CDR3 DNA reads TGCGCCAGCAGCCAAGGAACAGGGGAAGGCTATGGCTACACCTTC.

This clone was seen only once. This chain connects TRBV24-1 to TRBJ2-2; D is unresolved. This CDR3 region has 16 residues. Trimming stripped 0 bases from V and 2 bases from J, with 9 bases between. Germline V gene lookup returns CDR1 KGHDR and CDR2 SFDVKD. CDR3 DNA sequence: TGTGCCACCAGTGATTTGCAACCACGAAACACCGGGGAGCTGTTTTTT. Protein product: CATSDLQPRNTGELFF.

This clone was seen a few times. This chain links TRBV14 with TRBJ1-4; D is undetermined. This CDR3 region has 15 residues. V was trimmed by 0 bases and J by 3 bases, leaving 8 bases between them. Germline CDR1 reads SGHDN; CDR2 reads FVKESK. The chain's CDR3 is CASSQEAQPNEKLFF. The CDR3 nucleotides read TGTGCCAGCAGCCAAGAGGCACAGCCTAATGAAAAACTGTTTTTT.

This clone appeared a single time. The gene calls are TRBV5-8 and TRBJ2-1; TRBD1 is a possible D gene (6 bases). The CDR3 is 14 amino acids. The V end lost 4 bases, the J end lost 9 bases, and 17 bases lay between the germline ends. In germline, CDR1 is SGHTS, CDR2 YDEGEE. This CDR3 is CASSVVVGGGEQFF. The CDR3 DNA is TGTGCCAGCAGCGTTGTCGTTGGGGGCGGTGAGCAGTTCTTC. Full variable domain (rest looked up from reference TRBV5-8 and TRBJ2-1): EAGVTQSPTHLIKTRGQQATLRCSPISGHTSVYWYQQALGLGLQFLLWYDEGEERNRGNFPPRFSGRQFPNYSSELNVNALELEDSALYLCASSVVVGGGEQFFGPGTRLTVL.

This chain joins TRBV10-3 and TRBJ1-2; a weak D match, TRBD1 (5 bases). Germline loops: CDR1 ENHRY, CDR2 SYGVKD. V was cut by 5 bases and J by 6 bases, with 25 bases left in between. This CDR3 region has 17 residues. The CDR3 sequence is CAISPMGGDVSADGYTF. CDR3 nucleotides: TGTGCCATCAGTCCAATGGGAGGGGACGTGAGTGCGGATGGCTACACCTTC.

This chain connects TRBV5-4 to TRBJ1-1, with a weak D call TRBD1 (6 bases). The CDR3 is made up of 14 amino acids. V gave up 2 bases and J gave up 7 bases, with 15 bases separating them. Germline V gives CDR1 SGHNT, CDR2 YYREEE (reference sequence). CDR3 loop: CASSLGGGAHEAFF. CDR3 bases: TGTGCCAGCAGCTTAGGAGGGGGTGCCCATGAAGCTTTCTTT.

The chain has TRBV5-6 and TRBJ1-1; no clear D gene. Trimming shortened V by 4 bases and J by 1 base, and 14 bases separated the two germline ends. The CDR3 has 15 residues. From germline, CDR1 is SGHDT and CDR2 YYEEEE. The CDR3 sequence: CASSPLGPGNTEAFF. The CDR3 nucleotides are TGTGCCAGCAGCCCGCTGGGTCCAGGGAACACTGAAGCTTTCTTT.

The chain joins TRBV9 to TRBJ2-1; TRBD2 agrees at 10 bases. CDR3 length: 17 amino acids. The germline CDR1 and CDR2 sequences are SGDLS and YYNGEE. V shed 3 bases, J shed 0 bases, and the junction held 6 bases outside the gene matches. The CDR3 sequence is CASSALAGESSYNEQFF. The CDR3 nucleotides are TGTGCCAGCAGCGCCCTAGCGGGGGAAAGCTCCTACAATGAGCAGTTCTTC. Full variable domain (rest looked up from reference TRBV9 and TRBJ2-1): DSGVTQTPKHLITATGQRVTLRCSPRSGDLSVYWYQQSLDQGLQFLIQYYNGEERAKGNILERFSAQQFPDLHSELNLSSLELGDSALYFCASSALAGESSYNEQFFGPGTRLTVL.

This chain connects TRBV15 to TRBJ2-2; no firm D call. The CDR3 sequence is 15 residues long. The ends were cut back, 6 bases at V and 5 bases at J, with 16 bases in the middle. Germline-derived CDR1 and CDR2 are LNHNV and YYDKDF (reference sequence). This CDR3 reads CATSVRTPRTGELFF. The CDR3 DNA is TGTGCCACCAGTGTCAGGACCCCCAGGACCGGGGAGCTGTTTTTT. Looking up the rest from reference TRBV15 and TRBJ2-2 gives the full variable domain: DAMVIQNPRYQVTQFGKPVTLSCSQTLNHNVMYWYQQKSSQAPKLLFHYYDKDFNNEADTPDNFQSRRPNTSFCFLDIRSPGLGDTAMYLCATSVRTPRTGELFFGEGSRLTVL.

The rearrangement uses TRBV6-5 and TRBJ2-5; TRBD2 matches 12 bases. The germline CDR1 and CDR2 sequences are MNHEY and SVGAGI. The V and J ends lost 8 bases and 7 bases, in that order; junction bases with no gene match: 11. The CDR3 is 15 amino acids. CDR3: CASRPASGRVRTQYF. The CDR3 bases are TGTGCCAGCCGACCTGCTAGCGGGAGGGTGCGGACCCAGTACTTC.

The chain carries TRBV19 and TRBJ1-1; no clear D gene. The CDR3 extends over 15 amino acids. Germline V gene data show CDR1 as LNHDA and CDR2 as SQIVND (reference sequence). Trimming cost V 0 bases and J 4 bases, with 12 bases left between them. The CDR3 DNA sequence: TGTGCCAGTAGTATAGATCGACTCCCTTTCACTGAAGCTTTCTTT. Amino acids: CASSIDRLPFTEAFF. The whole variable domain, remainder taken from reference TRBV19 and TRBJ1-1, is DGGITQSPKYLFRKEGQNVTLSCEQNLNHDAMYWYRQDPGQGLRLIYYSQIVNDFQKGDIAEGYSVSREKKESFPLTVTSAQKNPTAFYLCASSIDRLPFTEAFFGQGTRLTVV.

The CDR3 protein is CASSAPGLSSYEQYF. CDR3 nucleotides: TGTGCCAGCAGTGCACCGGGACTGTCCTCCTACGAGCAGTACTTC. V is TRBV27 and J is TRBJ2-7; tentatively, D is TRBD2 (6 bases). The germline V gene encodes CDR1 MNHEY and CDR2 SMNVEV (reference sequence). This CDR3 contains 15 residues. Trimming took 5 bases from V and 0 from J, leaving 14 bases between them.

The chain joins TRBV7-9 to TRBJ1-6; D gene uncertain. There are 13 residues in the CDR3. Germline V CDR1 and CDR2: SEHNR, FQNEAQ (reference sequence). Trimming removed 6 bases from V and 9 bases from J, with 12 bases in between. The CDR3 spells CASSFESVSPLHF. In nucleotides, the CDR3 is TGTGCCAGCAGTTTTGAGTCGGTTTCACCCCTCCACTTT. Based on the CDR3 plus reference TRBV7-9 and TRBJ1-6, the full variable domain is DTGVSQNPRHKITKRGQNVTFRCDPISEHNRLYWYRQTLGQGPEFLTYFQNEAQLEKSRLLSDRFSAERPKGSFSTLEIQRTEQGDSAMYLCASSFESVSPLHFGNGTRLTVT.

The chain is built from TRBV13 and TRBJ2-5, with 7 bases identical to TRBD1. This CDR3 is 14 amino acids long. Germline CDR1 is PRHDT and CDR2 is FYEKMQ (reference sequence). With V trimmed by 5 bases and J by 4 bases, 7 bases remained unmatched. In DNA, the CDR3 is TGTGCCAGCAGCACTAACCACAGGGGAGAGACCCAGTACTTC. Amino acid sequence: CASSTNHRGETQYF.

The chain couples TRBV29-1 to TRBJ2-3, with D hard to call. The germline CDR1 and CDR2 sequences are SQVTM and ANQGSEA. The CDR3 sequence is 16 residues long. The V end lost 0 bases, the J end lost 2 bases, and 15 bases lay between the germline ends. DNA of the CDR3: TGCAGCGTTGAAGATTGGGAAGTCATTGCCACAGATACGCAGTATTTT. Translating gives CSVEDWEVIATDTQYF.

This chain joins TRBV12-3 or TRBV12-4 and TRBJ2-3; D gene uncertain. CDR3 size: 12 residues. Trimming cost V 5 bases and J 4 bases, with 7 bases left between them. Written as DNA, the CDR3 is TGTGCCAGCAGTATTAGTTCAGATACGCAGTATTTT. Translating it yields CASSISSDTQYF.

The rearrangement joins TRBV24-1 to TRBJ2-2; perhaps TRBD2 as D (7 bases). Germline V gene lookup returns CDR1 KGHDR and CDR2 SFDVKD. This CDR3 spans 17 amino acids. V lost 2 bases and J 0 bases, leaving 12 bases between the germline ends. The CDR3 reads CATSDSGRGANTGELFF. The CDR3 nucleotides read TGTGCCACCAGTGATTCTGGGAGGGGGGCGAACACCGGGGAGCTGTTTTTT.